This TCR beta chain is drawn from a study of T cells in women clearing cervical HPV infection. Overall study findings and caveats: Cases and controls were distinguished at AUC 0.83 by richness and V genes.

V was clipped by 1 base and J by 7 bases, with 13 bases between them. This CDR3 has 15 amino acids. Per the germline V gene, CDR1 is KGHSH and CDR2 is LQKENI. Comment on this clone: As yet, its antigen is unknown. Read sequence stops 3 residues before the CDR3 end, and the germline J gene provides the missing end.

All participants had a single incident cervical HPV16 infection, and prevalent HPV16 infections were excluded. Here immunoSEQ multiplex PCR was the method, and the copy in TCRdb shows in-frame clones only, minus some. The ten top clones account for 4.2%, within a sample of 31,000 or so clones. This receptor was identified in a woman between 18 and 70 years old with a cervical HPV16 infection that either progressed to CIN3+ or cleared (not recorded which). The rearrangement joins TRBV18 to TRBJ1-4; D is possibly TRBD1 (5 bases). The sequencing sample was made of blood buffy coat. The CDR3 sequence is CASSPRTPRGEKLFF. Incomplete CDR3 DNA: TGTGCCAGCTCACCACGGACACCGCGGGGTGAAAAA.